This TCR beta chain came from a study of response to subunit inactivated influenza vaccine. Study-wide points: Each seasonal influenza vaccination recruits few new T cells, the authors suggested.

TCRdb re-derived calls from the RT-PCR reads in MiXCR, one entry per CDR3 protein. The table lists around 530,000 distinct CDR3 sequences, more than 15% of them singletons. To note about this clonotype: As yet, its antigen is unknown.

The ends were cut back, 7 bases at V and 2 bases at J, with 23 bases in the middle. In germline, CDR1 is SGHTA, CDR2 FQGTGA. The CDR3 is made up of 18 amino acids. Specimen: CD4+ T cells sorted from PBMCs, collected roughly 24 months after vaccination. This sequence was found in a man aged 50-75 years who received an inactivated influenza vaccine. V usage is TRBV7-3 and J usage is TRBJ2-2, with D perhaps TRBD2 (5 bases). CDR3 sequence (DNA): TGTGCCAGCAACCTCCGTAGCGACTACTACCATAACACCGGGGAGCTGTTTTTT. It encodes CASNLRSDYYHNTGELFF. Full variable domain (rest looked up from reference TRBV7-3 and TRBJ2-2): GAGVSQTPSNKVTEKGKYVELRCDPISGHTALYWYRQSLGQGPEFLIYFQGTGAADDSGLPNDRFFAVRPEGSVSTLKIQRTERGDSAVYLCASNLRSDYYHNTGELFFGEGSRLTVL.